The text below deals with one TCR beta chain. This clone's antigen is unknown. No per-base quality is available; no much larger clone lies one base away. The data originate from a study of CD8+ T cells in alopecia areata (dated by TCRdb to between 2018 and 2020). Background for the entire study: The treated patients took part in an open-label pilot trial in which moderate-to-severe alopecia areata was treated with oral tofacitinib at 5 to 10 mg twice daily. Tofacitinib was given for 6 to 18 months, followed by 6 months of follow-up off drug to assess delayed response and recurrence. In treated patients, disease severity was measured using the SALT score, which gives the percentage of scalp surface area affected. To study T cell clonal expansion in alopecia areata, the researchers applied high-throughput TCRbeta sequencing to both the C3H/HeJ mouse model and human patients. Human TCRbeta sequencing covered scalp tissue and sorted CD4+ and CD8+ peripheral blood T cells from patchy and totalis/universalis alopecia areata patients and healthy controls. Biopsies were taken from tofacitinib-treated patients at baseline and again at 4 and 24 weeks into treatment, and several of those patients also had a later scalp biopsy. Scalp clonality was compared among normal scalp (n=4), patchy alopecia areata scalp (n=8), and alopecia totalis/universalis scalp (n=8). RNA came from the PAXgene miRNA kit for fixed scalp, the miRNeasy kit for PBMCs, and the RNeasy kit for mouse skin. Amplification of TCRbeta CDR3 regions was done by immunoSEQ multiplex PCR using 35 Vbeta forward primers and 13 Jbeta reverse primers. Points the paper makes about the study in general: Compared with normal scalp, lesional scalp, particularly in alopecia totalis/universalis, had higher clonality and more expanded CD8+ clones, which suggests antigenic drive. Tofacitinib significantly lowered scalp clonality and the number of expanded CD8+ clones among the top 100 scalp clones. Because the treated cohort was small and had only one nonresponder, larger studies are needed to examine links between baseline CD8+ expansion and response. Unlike mouse skin, which is dominated by gammadelta T cells, normal human skin has resident alphabeta T cells that are also sequenced, and this complicates analysis of the scalp TCR repertoire. TCR sequences shared between patients were less clear than in mice, possibly partly because of HLA diversity in the patient population. Many expanded lesional clones were found to persist in scalp and blood during tofacitinib treatment, and relapse after treatment cessation may be partly explained by this persistence.

Library preparation employed the immunoSEQ multiplex PCR assay. To provide template for TCR sequencing, every sample had RNA extracted and reverse transcribed into cDNA. First-strand cDNA was synthesized using SuperScript III with a 2:1 mix of oligo-dT and random hexamers. A synthetic immune receptor repertoire was used to measure amplification bias, and any remaining bias was corrected computationally. The original methods were these. Raw reads were preprocessed to remove errors, and CDR3 was defined by IMGT conventions from the conserved cysteine to phenylalanine. Clonality was computed as 1 minus the Shannon entropy, with the entropy normalized by log2 of the number of productive unique TCRs. Scalp TCRbeta sequences were cross-referenced with sorted blood CD4 and CD8 repertoires so that the CD4 or CD8 identity of scalp clones could be inferred. TCRdb provides this immuneACCESS table in a form limited to in-frame rearrangements. Some clones are lacking; in checked studies, under half of them reflect an unresolved V gene, and why the rest are absent is not known. V, J and clone size are those of that table, while D and trimming were read from the DNA. Here the sample has under 350,000 clones; 55% to 70% occur a single time. More than 1.5% of the sample is held by the ten biggest clonotypes.

Per the germline V gene, SGDLS is the CDR1 and YYNGEE is the CDR2. V is reduced by 7 bases and J by 6 bases, leaving a spacing of 21 bases between them. Inclusive of the bounding cysteine and phenylalanine, the CDR3 is 15 residues long. Only the CDR3 DNA is retained, 45 bases long and in frame from the first base. Sample time point, as interpreted from the label and publication: 20 to 30 weeks on oral tofacitinib. The sample's treatment or condition label, in plain terms: oral pan-JAK inhibitor, 5-10 mg twice daily. Lesional scalp punch biopsies and peripheral blood were obtained from alopecia areata patients. PBMCs were isolated by density centrifugation and stained for CD3, CD4 and CD8, and CD4+ and CD8+ T cells were sorted on a FACSAria.

Recombination connected TRBV9 to TRBJ2-3; TRBD2 is perhaps the D gene, given 6 matching bases. The clonotype originates from a human donor with alopecia areata. The material was CD4+ T cells sorted from blood, obtained at week 24, from a patient treated with tofacitinib. The CDR3 is CASGGRGLRGDTQYF. Read as DNA, the sequence is TGTGCCAGCGGGGGACGGGGACTCCGCGGGGATACGCAGTATTTT.